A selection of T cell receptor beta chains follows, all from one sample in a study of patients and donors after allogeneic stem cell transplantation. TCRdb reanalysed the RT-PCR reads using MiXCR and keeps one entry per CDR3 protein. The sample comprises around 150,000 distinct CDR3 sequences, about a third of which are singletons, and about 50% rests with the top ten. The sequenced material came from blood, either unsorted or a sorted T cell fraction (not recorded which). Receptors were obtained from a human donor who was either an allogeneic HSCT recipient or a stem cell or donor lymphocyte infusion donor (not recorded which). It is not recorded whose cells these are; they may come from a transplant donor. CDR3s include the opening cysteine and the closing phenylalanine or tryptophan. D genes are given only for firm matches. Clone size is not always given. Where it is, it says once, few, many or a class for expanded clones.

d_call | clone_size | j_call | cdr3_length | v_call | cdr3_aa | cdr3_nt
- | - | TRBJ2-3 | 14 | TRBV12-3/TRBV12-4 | CASSNTGPSDTQYF | TGTGCCAGCAGTAATACGGGGCCGTCGGATACGCAGTATTTT
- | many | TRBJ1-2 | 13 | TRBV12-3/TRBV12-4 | CASSLSANYGYTF | TGTGCCAGCAGCCTTTCGGCTAACTATGGCTACACCTTC
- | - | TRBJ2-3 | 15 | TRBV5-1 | CASSLEAGNTDTQYF | TGCGCCAGCAGCTTGGAGGCAGGGAACACAGATACGCAGTATTTT
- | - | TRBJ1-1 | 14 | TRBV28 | CASSFVLGATEAFF | TGTGCCAGCAGTTTTGTGTTGGGAGCCACTGAAGCTTTCTTT
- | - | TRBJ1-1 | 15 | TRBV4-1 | CASSQARRLNTEAFF | TGCGCCAGCAGCCAAGCCCGACGGCTGAACACTGAAGCTTTCTTT
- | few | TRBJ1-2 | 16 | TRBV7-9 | CASRLFFGQQAYGYTF | TGTGCCAGCAGACTATTTTTTGGACAGCAGGCCTATGGCTACACCTTC
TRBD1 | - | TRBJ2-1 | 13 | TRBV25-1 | CASSDYRGEVEFF | TGTGCCAGCAGTGATTACAGGGGGGAGGTGGAGTTCTTC
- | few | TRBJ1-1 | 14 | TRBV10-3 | CAITPSEGDTEAFF | TGTGCCATCACCCCGTCCGAGGGGGACACTGAAGCTTTCTTT
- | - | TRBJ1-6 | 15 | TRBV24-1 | CATSDLHRQTSPLHF | TGTGCCACCAGTGATTTGCACCGACAGACTTCACCCCTCCACTTT
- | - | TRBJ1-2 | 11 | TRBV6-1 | CASGEGVGYTF | TGTGCCAGCGGGGAGGGAGTTGGCTACACCTTC
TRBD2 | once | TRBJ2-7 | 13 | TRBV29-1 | CSVGGGGLAEQYF | TGCAGCGTTGGGGGTGGCGGACTAGCGGAGCAGTACTTC
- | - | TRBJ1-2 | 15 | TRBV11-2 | CASSSPLQGLDGYTF | TGTGCCAGCAGCTCCCCACTCCAGGGGCTGGATGGCTACACCTTC
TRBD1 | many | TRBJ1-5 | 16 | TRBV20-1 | CSAFTGAREGNQPQHF | TGCAGTGCTTTTACAGGGGCTCGAGAGGGCAATCAGCCCCAGCATTTT
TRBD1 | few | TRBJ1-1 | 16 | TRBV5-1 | CASSLGQGALNTEAFF | TGCGCCAGCAGCTTAGGACAGGGGGCCCTGAACACTGAAGCTTTCTTT
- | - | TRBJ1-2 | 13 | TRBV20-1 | CSASWGLPYGYTF | TGCAGTGCTAGCTGGGGTCTCCCCTATGGCTACACCTTC
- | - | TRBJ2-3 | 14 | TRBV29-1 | CSVEWATSTDTQYF | TGCAGCGTTGAATGGGCAACTAGCACAGATACGCAGTATTTT
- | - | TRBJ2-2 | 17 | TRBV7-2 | CASSLAGRASKGGELFF | TGTGCCAGCAGCTTAGCGGGTCGGGCTAGCAAGGGCGGGGAGCTGTTTTTT
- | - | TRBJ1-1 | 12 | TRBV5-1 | CASSLAGLEAFF | TGCGCCAGCAGCTTGGCCGGGTTGGAAGCTTTCTTT
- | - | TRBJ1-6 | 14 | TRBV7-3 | CASSLSTRGSPLHF | TGTGCCAGCAGCTTATCTACCAGGGGTTCACCCCTCCACTTT
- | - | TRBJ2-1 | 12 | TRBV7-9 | CASSPSQDEQFF | TGTGCCAGCAGCCCTAGCCAGGATGAGCAGTTCTTC
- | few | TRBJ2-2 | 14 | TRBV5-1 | CASSFYMDTGELFF | TGCGCCAGCAGCTTTTACATGGACACCGGGGAGCTGTTTTTT
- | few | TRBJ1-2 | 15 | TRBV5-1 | CASSLAGRKVYGYTF | TGCGCCAGCAGCTTGGCCGGCAGGAAGGTCTATGGCTACACCTTC
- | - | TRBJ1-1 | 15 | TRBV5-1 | CASSLRTGTYTEAFF | TGCGCCAGCAGCTTGAGAACAGGGACTTACACTGAAGCTTTCTTT
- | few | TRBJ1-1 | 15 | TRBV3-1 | CASSRRTGTNTEAFF | TGTGCCAGCAGCCGCCGAACAGGGACGAACACTGAAGCTTTCTTT
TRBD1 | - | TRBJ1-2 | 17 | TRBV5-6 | CASSLMGQGTLAYGYTF | TGTGCCAGCAGCTTGATGGGACAGGGGACTTTGGCCTATGGCTACACCTTC
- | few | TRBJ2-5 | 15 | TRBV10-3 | CAISEGQTWLGTQYF | TGTGCCATCAGTGAGGGTCAAACCTGGCTCGGGACCCAGTACTTC
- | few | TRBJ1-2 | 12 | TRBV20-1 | CSARGGSYGYTF | TGCAGTGCCCGGGGCGGATCCTATGGCTACACCTTC
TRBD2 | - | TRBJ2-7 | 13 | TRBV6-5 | CASSYSTGGEQYF | TGTGCCAGCAGTTACTCGACGGGGGGAGAGCAGTACTTC
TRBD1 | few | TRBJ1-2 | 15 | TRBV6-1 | CASSEPGQASNGYTF | TGTGCCAGCAGTGAGCCGGGACAGGCCTCTAATGGCTACACCTTC
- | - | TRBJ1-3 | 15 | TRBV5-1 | CASSLGRGEGNTIYF | TGCGCCAGCAGCTTAGGAAGGGGCGAAGGAAACACCATATATTTT
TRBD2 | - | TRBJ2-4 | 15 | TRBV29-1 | CSVAGLAGGKNIQYF | TGCAGCGTCGCCGGACTAGCGGGAGGCAAAAACATTCAGTACTTC
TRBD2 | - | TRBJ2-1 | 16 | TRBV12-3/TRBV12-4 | CASSLGTSGGRNEQFF | TGTGCCAGCAGTTTGGGGACTAGCGGGGGAAGGAATGAGCAGTTCTTC
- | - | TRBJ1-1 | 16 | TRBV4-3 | CASSQGAGTVNTEAFF | TGCGCCAGCAGCCAAGGGGCCGGGACGGTGAACACTGAAGCTTTCTTT
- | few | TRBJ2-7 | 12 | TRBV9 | CASSLQGYEQYF | TGTGCCAGCAGCTTACAGGGCTACGAGCAGTACTTC
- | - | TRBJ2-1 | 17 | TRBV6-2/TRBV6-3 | CASSYSLKDSSIDEQFF | TGTGCCAGCAGTTACTCGTTGAAGGACTCGTCGATAGATGAGCAGTTCTTC
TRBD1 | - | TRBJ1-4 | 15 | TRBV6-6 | CASTVPGQGKEKLFF | TGTGCCAGCACCGTCCCGGGACAGGGGAAAGAAAAACTGTTTTTT
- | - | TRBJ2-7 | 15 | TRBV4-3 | CASSPSDRISYEQYF | TGCGCCAGCAGCCCCTCGGACCGAATTTCCTACGAGCAGTACTTC
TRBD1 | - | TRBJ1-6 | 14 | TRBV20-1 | CSASLTGEFSPLHF | TGCAGTGCCTCCCTTACAGGGGAGTTTTCACCCCTCCACTTT
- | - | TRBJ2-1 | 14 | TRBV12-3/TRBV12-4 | CASKVEASYNEQFF | TGTGCCAGCAAGGTGGAGGCCTCCTACAATGAGCAGTTCTTC
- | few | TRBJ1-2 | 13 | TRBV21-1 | CASSIGQGIGYTF | TGTGCCAGCAGCATCGGGCAGGGGATAGGCTACACCTTC
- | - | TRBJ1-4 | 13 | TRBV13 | CASSLRGDEKLFF | TGTGCCAGCAGCTTACGGGGGGATGAAAAACTGTTTTTT
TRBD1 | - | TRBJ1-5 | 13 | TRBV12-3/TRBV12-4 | CASSRTGETPQHF | TGTGCCAGCAGTAGGACAGGGGAGACGCCCCAGCATTTT
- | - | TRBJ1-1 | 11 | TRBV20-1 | CSAIRTEEAFF | TGCAGTGCTATCAGAACTGAGGAAGCTTTCTTT
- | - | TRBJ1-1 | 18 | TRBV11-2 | CASSLATNRPDMNTEAFF | TGTGCCAGCAGCTTAGCCACTAACCGCCCCGACATGAACACTGAAGCTTTCTTT
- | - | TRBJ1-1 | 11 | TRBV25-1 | CASLKNTEAFF | TGTGCCAGCCTTAAAAACACTGAAGCTTTCTTT
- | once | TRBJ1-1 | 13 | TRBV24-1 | CATMPDGDTEAFF | TGTGCCACCATGCCCGATGGGGACACTGAAGCTTTCTTT
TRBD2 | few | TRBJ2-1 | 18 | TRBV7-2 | CASSLGLAGGGSYNEQFF | TGTGCCAGCAGCTTAGGGCTAGCGGGGGGAGGCTCCTACAATGAGCAGTTCTTC
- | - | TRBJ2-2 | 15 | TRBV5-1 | CASSIRTDKTGELFF | TGCGCCAGCAGCATACGGACAGATAAGACCGGGGAGCTGTTTTTT
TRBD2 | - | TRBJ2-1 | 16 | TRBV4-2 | CASSHRAGGLDNEQFF | TGTGCCAGCAGCCACCGAGCGGGGGGGTTGGACAATGAGCAGTTCTTC